What follows describes a single T cell receptor beta chain. It has no known antigen specificity. The sample belongs to a study of cytomegalovirus exposure and HLA in healthy donors listed by TCRdb under 2017. Turning to the overall study: An earlier analysis of several hundred of the donors reported 276 Gb of sequence data and 90 million to 120 million unique TCR beta sequences obtained from about 179 million T cells. An early release covering 500 to 750 HLA-typed donors comprised about 290 gigabases of sequencing data and tens of millions of unique TCR sequences. Among the 398 genotyped donors, approximately 81% belonged to the genetic ancestry cluster associated with self-reported Caucasian donors. The study aimed to test whether cataloging public T cell receptors could reveal signatures of past pathogen exposure. The T cell repertoires of some 700 subjects were profiled by immunosequencing and related to cytomegalovirus serostatus. In addition to the first cohort of several hundred subjects, a separate validation cohort of around 110 different subjects was used. To predict cytomegalovirus infection status, the study combined high-throughput TCR immunosequencing, statistical association of individual TCRs with disease status, and machine learning. In a later analysis, previously published TCR beta repertoires from some 640 donors were re-analyzed and high-resolution HLA genotyping was added so that TCR occurrence patterns could be studied. Rather than using new phenotypic data, the later analysis identified candidate immune exposures from TCR beta sequences and from how often those sequences occurred across donors. To decide whether each TCR beta V gene segment behaved as functional or pseudogenic, an earlier analysis of approximately 600 of the donors relied on high-throughput TCR beta sequencing. Donor age, sex, ethnicity and CMV serostatus were collected together with the repertoire data. A later genetic analysis used genome-wide SNP genotypes for 398 of the 666 donors, treating that subset as a discovery cohort. All discovery cohort repertoires had been generated on a single sequencing platform. HLA typing included class I and class II loci at four-digit resolution. The number of typed donors differed by locus: roughly 629-640 for A, B, C, DRB1 and DQB1; some 500 for DQA1; approximately 600 for DPA1; and about 470 for DPB1. A handful of DR-DQ haplotypes were treated as single units for association and clustering because of strong linkage in the cohort. On average, about 240,000 unique TCR beta nucleotide sequences were sequenced per donor among about 400 genotyped donors of the cohort, with roughly a sixth of those sequences being non-productive.

Library preparation used the immunoSEQ multiplex PCR assay. For the multiplex PCR, a mixture combining 60 forward primers for TCR Vbeta segments and 13 reverse primers for TCR Jbeta segments was used. Amplification of the CDR3 region of rearranged TCR beta genes was performed with a multiplex PCR assay on genomic DNA. The Illumina HiSeq System was used to sequence the amplified TCR beta libraries as 87-base-pair reads. Processing in the source paper ran as follows. In a later analysis, 77 million or so unique TCR beta chains were counted across the roughly 670 repertoires, and about 9.9 million of these chains were shared by at least two donors. Raw reads were error-corrected and collapsed into unique sequences with a nearest-neighbor algorithm that merged closely related sequences to remove PCR and sequencing errors. CDR3 sequences were aligned to IMGT reference sequences to assign V, D and J gene segments. For a sequence to be retained, a match of at least six nucleotides to both a V gene segment and a J gene segment was required. A rearrangement was called productive if the CDR3 had no stop codons and remained in frame with V and J, and every other rearrangement was called non-productive. CDR3 was defined by IMGT convention, running from the second conserved V-encoded cysteine to the conserved J-encoded phenylalanine. Sequences without an unambiguous match to a single V gene segment were excluded from the earlier analysis of approximately 600 of the donors. In an earlier analysis of roughly 600 of the donors, a V segment was called functional when productive rearrangements were above 56.7%, and segregating when the standard deviation between donors exceeded 5%. To diagnose cytomegalovirus status from the catalog of TCR beta chain sequences, a statistical classification framework was built. In a later analysis, V and J genes were assigned by comparing TCR nucleotide sequences against IMGT/GENE-DB human TR gene sequences. The TCRdist pipeline was used in a later analysis to assign CDR3 sequences and most-parsimonious VDJ recombination scenarios. In a later analysis, each TCR beta chain was defined by its CDR3 amino acid sequence together with its V-gene family, and reads without a unique V-gene family were excluded. To address suspected cross-contamination and a sequencing artifact, a later analysis removed over 500 highly shared, low-generation-probability nucleotide sequences. In a later analysis, a clonal expansion index was calculated for each public chain from normalized within-repertoire ranks of inferred template counts. In a later analysis, generation probabilities were computed using a VDJ recombination model fitted to out-of-frame rearrangements, and the results were checked against IGoR. A later analysis scored TCR-TCR, TCR-HLA and TCR-CMV co-occurrence with hypergeometric tests, applying a repertoire-size bias correction to TCR pairs. In a later analysis, false discovery rates were estimated by permuting HLA or CMV assignments 20 times. In a later analysis, co-occurring TCRs were grouped with DBSCAN, and TCRdist sequence similarity was added when clustering was performed within HLA-allele-positive subsets. Repertoires with fewer than 30,000 or more than 120,000 public chains, plus five repertoires with anomalous nucleotide sharing, were excluded from co-occurrence clustering. TCRdb provides this immuneACCESS table in a form limited to in-frame rearrangements. Some clones are lacking; in checked studies, under half of them reflect an unresolved V gene, and why the rest are absent is not known. V and J calls and clone size come straight from that table; D and trimming were deduced from the DNA. For this sample, the table gives some 200,000 clones. The leading ten clones occupy less than 0.9% of the sample.

The paper's findings and limits, for the study overall: Three of the identified cytomegalovirus-associated TCR beta chains were confirmed in vitro to be specific for cytomegalovirus antigens. A later analysis found that most CMV-associated TCR beta chains appeared HLA-restricted, with HLA associations seemingly driven largely by CMV exposure. Linkage disequilibrium might explain the correlated functional status among segregating V segments, but an unknown experimental factor could not be excluded. A group of highly shared sequence variants was considered likely to be a technical artifact of the sequencing pipeline. In a later genetic analysis, a missense DCLRE1C variant was associated with V-gene and J-gene trimming of TCR beta chains, and the association was replicated in an independent cohort. Across donors, most TCR sequences were observed very rarely, whereas some public TCRs were present in many individuals. A later analysis associated approximately 17,000 TCR beta sequences with specific HLA alleles at a false discovery rate of 0.05. Because some donors lacked HLA typing at each locus, the association tests relied only on the typed subset. A further reported finding was that TCR beta sequences accurately predicted the HLA-A and HLA-B alleles for most subjects in the first cohort. A later analysis found that HLA-associated TCR beta chains were more clonally expanded and had lower generation probabilities than equally common non-associated chains. The study listed 150 to 200 TCR beta chains as associated with cytomegalovirus. For the cohort, immune exposure information was limited to CMV serostatus. According to a later analysis, TCR association rates differed among HLA loci, with DRB1 alleles showing the most associated TCRs and HLA-C alleles showing the fewest. According to a later analysis, parvovirus B19, influenza, CMV and Epstein-Barr virus appeared linked to several top co-occurrence clusters. Presence/absence analyses assumed roughly uniform sequencing depth across donors, an assumption that may not hold. The classifier was reported to diagnose cytomegalovirus status with high specificity and sensitivity in both the original and validation cohorts. In this cohort, only TCR beta chains were sequenced, and detectable features were limited by the absence of alpha or paired-chain data. The authors suggested that the approach could potentially be extended to other disease states and immunological phenotypes. In an earlier analysis of more than 450 of the donors, most TCR beta V segments were observed in productive rearrangements about 90% or about 30% of the time, broadly matching IMGT annotations. About 17 rarely observed V segments, including chromosome 9 orphons, were excluded from the earlier analysis of approximately 500 of the donors because counts were too low. In a later genetic analysis, fewer N-insertions in productive TCRs were reported among donors in an Asian-associated ancestry cluster than the approximately 710-donor mean. When HLA alleles, especially DR and DQ, strongly co-occurred, TCR associations were difficult to assign to individual alleles.

The cohort comprised approximately 700 healthy bone marrow donors. At the time of sampling, every cohort member was nominally healthy, though immune exposures that went unrecorded were likely present. The donor was CMV seronegative and was included in the group of a few hundred seronegative cohort members. A peripheral blood sample was provided by each donor, and peripheral blood mononuclear cells were used for TCR beta sequencing. Genomic DNA extraction from the blood cell samples was performed with the Qiagen DNeasy Blood Extraction Kit. The specimen sequenced was PBMCs. The TCR originated in a boy younger than 18 in good health and CMV-seronegative.

The DNA is TGTGCCAGCATAGAAGGGACAGGGGTCACCGGGGAGCTGTTTTTT. The translation is CASIEGTGVTGELFF. The chain couples TRBV7-6 to TRBJ2-2; TRBD1 aligns with 10 central bases. The V end gives up 7 bases and the J end 4 bases, leaving 6 bases in the junction not matched to a gene. From its cysteine to its phenylalanine, the CDR3 spans 15 amino acids. Solely the CDR3 DNA is kept, with 45 bases framed from the first base. CDR1 and CDR2 were assigned from the germline V gene as SGHVS and FNYEAQ.